This T cell receptor beta chain was identified during a study of T-cell memory formation after mild COVID-19 (dated by TCRdb to about 2021). As for the study more broadly: TCR sequence clusters from the two donors were largely donor specific. Two young, previously healthy adult volunteers made up the cohort, one male and one female. Longitudinal TCRalpha and TCRbeta repertoire sequencing tracked T-cell clones expanding and contracting after mild COVID-19 in a couple of donors.

The CDR3 covers 13 residues, taking in both the cysteine and the phenylalanine. The DNA shown is the 39-base CDR3, in frame from base 1. V is cut by 5 bases and J by 5 bases, and the space between the germline ends is 12 bases. General study outcomes and caveats: The detection of some responding clones in pre-infection memory suggests that pre-existing cross-reactive memory T cells joined the SARS-CoV-2 response. Contracting CD4+ clones were found mainly in CM and EM memory subsets, while CD8+ clones were enriched in EMRA. Clones that contracted from day 15 to 85 showed balanced CD4/CD8 phenotypes, whereas a second wave of clones that expanded from day 15 to 37 leaned towards CD4+. The study included only a couple of mild cases, and larger cohorts that include severe cases with pre-infection samples were judged to be necessary. The second-wave clones that peaked on day 37 were not confirmed to be SARS-CoV-2 specific.

For sequencing, an Illumina NovaSeq 6000 was employed. TCRalpha and TCRbeta cDNA libraries were constructed by 5'RACE with constant-segment primers, with sample barcodes and unique molecular identifiers being introduced. RNA was extracted from every sample with Trizol reagent. Libraries were amplified in two PCR steps, with a second sample barcode and Illumina TruSeq adapters added in the second step. Sequencing of libraries was performed on an Illumina NovaSeq with 2 x 150 bp paired-end reads. As for the original processing: The reads were demultiplexed and collapsed into UMI-guided consensus sequences using migec v1.2.7. Using mixcr v2.1.11, the UMI consensuses were aligned to TRA and TRB V and J templates and assembled into clonotypes. Clonotypes were classified as expanded or contracted when called significant by both edgeR and NoisET, with noise models trained on biological replicates. For edgeR calls, a false discovery rate-adjusted p below 0.01 and a log2 fold-change threshold of 1 were applied. As an exploratory analysis of dynamics, max-normalized trajectories of the 1000 most abundant clonotypes were examined with PCA combined with hierarchical clustering. Separately sequenced CD4+ and CD8+ repertoires were used to assign a CD4 or CD8 phenotype to each responding clone. The raw public data were reprocessed by TCRdb itself: fastp quality trimming at Q25, MiXCR clonotype calling, in-frame beta chains only. Rows with a matching CDR3 protein are joined into one entry that keeps the most common DNA and genes. Clone size and V and J calls follow TCRdb, not the original study. The sample yields roughly 560,000 distinct CDR3 sequences; around 20% were counted once. Clones ranked in the top ten supply around 13% of the sample.

On this clonotype: Its antigen has not been determined. No base-level quality is on record; no much larger clone is a single base apart.

Ficoll-Paque density gradient centrifugation was used to isolate PBMCs. Material for sequencing was PBMCs or a T cell subset sorted from them (not recorded which). Recombination connected TRBV12-3 or TRBV12-4 to TRBJ2-5; a tentative D call is TRBD1 (6 bases match). The TCR was taken from an adult woman who had mild COVID-19 (a few samples of this study predate the infection). The sample titles of this study are shuffled in the database, so cell type and time point are left out; the donor was told from shared clones. The CDR3 corresponds to CASSTVGAETQYF. The sequence in DNA is TGTGCCAGCAGTACAGTGGGGGCGGAGACCCAGTACTTC.